The rows below give T cell receptor beta chains drawn from one sample of a study of cytomegalovirus exposure and HLA in healthy donors. Data came from immunoSEQ multiplex PCR; TCRdb stores just in-frame clones and leaves some out. Found here are about 190,000 clones, about 81% of them singletons; the top ten hold about 5%. Sequences were obtained from PBMCs. These receptors came from a man aged 30 to 45 in good health and CMV-seropositive. The CDR3 runs from the conserved cysteine through the conserved F or W. Each record gives: V gene, J gene, clone size, D gene, CDR3 protein, CDR3 DNA. The D gene is left open where the match is weak. A clone size is listed for some rows: how often the clone was seen (once, few, many), or a class if it is expanded.

>TRBV19|TRBJ1-4|.|TRBD1
CASSNRDREGEKLFF
TGTGCCAGTAGCAACCGGGACAGGGAGGGAGAAAAACTGTTTTTT
>TRBV6-4|TRBJ1-1|few|TRBD1
CASSPHGQDPEAFF
TGTGCCAGCAGCCCCCACGGACAGGACCCCGAAGCTTTCTTT
>TRBV19|TRBJ1-2|.|TRBD1
CASSIVTGGESGYTF
TGTGCCAGTAGTATAGTCACAGGGGGTGAATCTGGCTACACCTTC
>TRBV7-6|TRBJ2-3|.|.
CASSKTRITDTQYF
TGTGCCAGCAGCAAGACAAGGATCACAGATACGCAGTATTTT
>TRBV11-1|TRBJ2-3|.|TRBD2
CASSLFSLGGGVTDTQYF
TGTGCCAGCAGCTTATTTTCTTTGGGCGGGGGGGTCACAGATACGCAGTATTTT
>TRBV5-1|TRBJ1-2|.|.
CASSPQGTDGYTF
TGCGCCAGCAGCCCGCAGGGGACGGATGGCTACACCTTC
>TRBV5-1|TRBJ2-7|.|.
CASSPPTSGPREQYF
TGCGCCAGCAGCCCGCCGACTTCAGGGCCCCGGGAGCAGTACTTC
>TRBV30|TRBJ1-6|.|TRBD1
CAWSVRSGGIGSPLHF
TGTGCCTGGAGTGTACGGTCAGGGGGAATTGGTTCACCCCTCCACTTT
>TRBV7-3|TRBJ1-2|.|.
CASSLTSQEGYGYTF
TGTGCCAGCAGCTTAACGTCGCAGGAAGGCTATGGCTACACCTTC
>TRBV18|TRBJ1-2|.|TRBD1
CASSPPGQGVYGYTF
TGTGCCAGCTCACCACCCGGACAGGGTGTGTACGGCTACACCTTC
>TRBV7-3|TRBJ2-3|.|TRBD2
CASSLIGRTSGGETHTYTQYF
TGTGCCAGCAGCTTAATTGGGCGGACTAGCGGGGGCGAAACTCACACTTATACGCAGTATTTT
>TRBV6-1|TRBJ2-6|.|TRBD2
CASSEGGAGANVLTF
TGTGCCAGCAGTGAGGGAGGGGCTGGGGCCAACGTCCTGACTTTC
>TRBV7-9|TRBJ2-7|.|TRBD1
CASSPTGNSYEQYF
TGTGCCAGCAGCCCGACAGGGAACTCCTACGAGCAGTACTTC
>TRBV7-2|TRBJ2-5|.|TRBD1
CASRGQGRRETQYF
TGTGCCAGCAGGGGACAGGGGCGTCGGGAGACCCAGTACTTC
>TRBV9|TRBJ1-1|.|.
CASSRGGGYTEAFF
TGTGCCAGCAGCAGAGGGGGAGGGTACACTGAAGCTTTCTTT
>TRBV5-1|TRBJ1-1|.|.
CASSLGQKNTEAFF
TGCGCCAGCAGCCTAGGACAAAAGAACACTGAAGCTTTCTTT
>TRBV7-9|TRBJ2-5|.|.
CASSSTQQETQYF
TGTGCCAGCAGCTCAACACAACAAGAGACCCAGTACTTC
>TRBV7-2|TRBJ2-5|.|.
CASSLGTTGTQYF
TGTGCCAGCAGCTTAGGGACTACAGGGACCCAGTACTTC
>TRBV7-6|TRBJ2-1|.|TRBD1
CASSLGDRGHSYNEQFF
TGTGCCAGCAGCTTAGGGGACAGGGGTCATTCCTACAATGAGCAGTTCTTC
>TRBV7-2|TRBJ2-4|.|TRBD1
CASSPGQTTPLAKNIQYF
TGTGCCAGCAGTCCGGGACAGACTACACCTCTAGCCAAAAACATTCAGTACTTC
>TRBV7-2|TRBJ1-3|.|.
CASSSNRLTSGNTIYF
TGTGCCAGCAGCTCCAACAGGCTTACCTCTGGAAACACCATATATTTT
>TRBV9|TRBJ2-2|few|.
CASIRVGGYTGELFF
TGTGCCAGCATCCGGGTGGGGGGATACACCGGGGAGCTGTTTTTT
>TRBV5-6|TRBJ2-5|few|TRBD1
CASSAGTGGAQETQYF
TGTGCCAGCAGCGCGGGGACAGGGGGCGCCCAAGAGACCCAGTACTTC
>TRBV6-5|TRBJ2-1|.|.
CASSTSGAPYNEQFF
TGTGCCAGCAGTACATCAGGGGCTCCCTACAATGAGCAGTTCTTC
>TRBV19|TRBJ2-7|.|TRBD1
CASSPLGTGGADEQYF
TGTGCCAGTAGTCCCCTGGGGACAGGGGGCGCCGACGAGCAGTACTTC
>TRBV7-2|TRBJ1-2|.|.
CASVAPGDYGYTF
TGTGCCAGCGTCGCGCCAGGGGACTATGGCTACACCTTC
>TRBV19|TRBJ2-3|.|TRBD1
CASSRGGGTDTQYF
TGTGCCAGTAGTAGAGGGGGCGGAACAGATACGCAGTATTTT
>TRBV6-5|TRBJ1-2|.|.
CASSPDRPGFNGYTF
TGTGCCAGCAGCCCAGACAGGCCTGGTTTCAATGGCTACACCTTC
>TRBV7-2|TRBJ2-7|once|.
CASSPLWDKREQYF
TGTGCCAGCAGCCCCCTTTGGGACAAACGCGAGCAGTACTTC
>TRBV4-3|TRBJ1-1|.|TRBD1
CASSQETGVEAFF
TGCGCCAGCAGCCAAGAGACAGGGGTTGAAGCTTTCTTT
>TRBV18|TRBJ1-1|.|.
CASSFRGNTEAFF
TGTGCCAGCTCATTCAGGGGGAACACTGAAGCTTTCTTT
>TRBV19|TRBJ2-2|.|.
CASSGRRPGELFF
TGTGCCAGTAGTGGGAGGCGACCCGGGGAGCTGTTTTTT
>TRBV19|TRBJ2-3|.|TRBD2
CASSTLAGGQYF
TGTGCCAGTAGTACGCTAGCGGGGGGGCAGTATTTT
>TRBV7-2|TRBJ1-5|few|.
CASSTGSSNQPQHF
TGTGCCAGCAGCACAGGGAGTAGCAATCAGCCCCAGCATTTT
>TRBV9|TRBJ2-1|few|TRBD1
CASSVDRGPHNEQFF
TGTGCCAGCAGCGTGGACAGGGGTCCCCACAATGAGCAGTTCTTC
>TRBV7-2|TRBJ2-7|.|TRBD2
CASSPRREVFYEQYF
TGTGCCAGCAGCCCCAGGCGGGAGGTGTTTTACGAGCAGTACTTC
>TRBV9|TRBJ1-2|.|.
CASSVGQAANYGYTF
TGTGCCAGCAGCGTAGGCCAGGCCGCTAACTATGGCTACACCTTC
>TRBV30|TRBJ2-2|.|TRBD2
CAWRTLAGRIGELFF
TGTGCCTGGAGGACACTAGCGGGGAGGATCGGGGAGCTGTTTTTT
>TRBV27|TRBJ1-5|.|.
CASSFRGPNQPQHF
TGTGCCAGCAGTTTCAGGGGACCCAATCAGCCCCAGCATTTT
>TRBV2|TRBJ2-3|.|TRBD2
CASKLAGGGTDTQYF
TGTGCCAGCAAGCTGGCGGGAGGGGGCACAGATACGCAGTATTTT
>TRBV5-4|TRBJ2-1|.|TRBD2
CASSWGLAGYNEQFF
TGTGCCAGCAGCTGGGGACTAGCGGGTTACAATGAGCAGTTCTTC
>TRBV29-1|TRBJ1-1|.|.
CSVEDAESVNTEAFF
TGCAGCGTTGAAGATGCGGAGTCGGTGAACACTGAAGCTTTCTTT
>TRBV7-9|TRBJ2-7|.|TRBD1
CASSLESWTGNYEQYF
TGTGCCAGCAGCTTAGAATCTTGGACAGGGAACTACGAGCAGTACTTC
>TRBV6-6|TRBJ2-5|.|.
CASSGGGARQETQYF
TGTGCCAGCTCTGGGGGGGGCGCGAGGCAAGAGACCCAGTACTTC
>TRBV19|TRBJ2-5|.|TRBD2
CASSEAGGYREQYF
TGTGCCAGTAGTGAGGCGGGAGGCTACCGGGAGCAGTACTTC